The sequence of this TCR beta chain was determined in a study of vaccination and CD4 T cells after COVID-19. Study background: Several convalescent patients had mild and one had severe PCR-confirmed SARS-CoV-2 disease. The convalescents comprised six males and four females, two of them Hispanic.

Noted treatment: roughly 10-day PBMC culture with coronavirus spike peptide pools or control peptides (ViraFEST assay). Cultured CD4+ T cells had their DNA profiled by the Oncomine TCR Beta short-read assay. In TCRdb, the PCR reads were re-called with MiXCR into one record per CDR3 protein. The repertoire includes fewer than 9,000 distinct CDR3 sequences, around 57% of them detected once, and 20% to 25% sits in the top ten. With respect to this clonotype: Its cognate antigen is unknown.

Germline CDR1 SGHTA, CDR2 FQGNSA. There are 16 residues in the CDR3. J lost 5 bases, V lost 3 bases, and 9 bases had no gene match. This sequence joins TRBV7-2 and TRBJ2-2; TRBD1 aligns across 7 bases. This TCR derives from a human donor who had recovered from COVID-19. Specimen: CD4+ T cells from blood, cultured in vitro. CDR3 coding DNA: TGTGCCAGCAGCTTTACCCGGGACAGCGCGACCGGGGAGCTGTTTTTT. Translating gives CASSFTRDSATGELFF.